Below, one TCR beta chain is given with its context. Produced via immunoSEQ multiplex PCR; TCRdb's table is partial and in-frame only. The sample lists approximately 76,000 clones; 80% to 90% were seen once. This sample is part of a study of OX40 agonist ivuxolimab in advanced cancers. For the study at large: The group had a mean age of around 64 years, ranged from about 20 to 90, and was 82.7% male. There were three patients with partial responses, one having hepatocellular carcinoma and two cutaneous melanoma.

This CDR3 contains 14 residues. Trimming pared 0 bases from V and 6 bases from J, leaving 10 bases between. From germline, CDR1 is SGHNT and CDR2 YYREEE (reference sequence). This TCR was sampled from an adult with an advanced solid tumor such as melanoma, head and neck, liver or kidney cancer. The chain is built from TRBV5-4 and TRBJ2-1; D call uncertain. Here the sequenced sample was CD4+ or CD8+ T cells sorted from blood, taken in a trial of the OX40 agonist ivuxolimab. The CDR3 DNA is TGTGCCAGCAGCTTGGATTACGTTATCAATGAGCAGTTCTTC. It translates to CASSLDYVINEQFF.